This entry concerns a single TCR beta chain. What it recognizes is unknown. These data are taken from a study of response to subunit inactivated influenza vaccine. TCRdb re-called the RT-PCR reads through MiXCR, storing one row per CDR3 protein. The repertoire holds under 750,000 distinct CDR3 sequences, with about 10% as singletons. Study-level findings and limits: Seasonal influenza vaccination, on each occasion, was suggested by the authors to recruit few new T cells.

Trimming removed 7 bases at V and 2 bases at J, with 14 bases between. Germline V gene lookup returns CDR1 MNHNS and CDR2 SASEGT. The CDR3 has 15 amino acids. Here the sequenced sample was PBMCs from blood, taken on the day of vaccination. This rearrangement joins TRBV6-1 to TRBJ2-2; possibly TRBD1 for D (5 bases). This clonotype was obtained from a man in his fifties who received an inactivated influenza vaccine. The CDR3 DNA reads TGTGCCAGCACTCTTGGCCAGGGAAACACCGGGGAGCTGTTTTTT. The encoded protein is CASTLGQGNTGELFF.